The entry that follows covers one T cell receptor beta chain sequence. What antigen it recognizes has not been identified. No base qualities exist here, and no much larger clone lies one base off it. This entry is derived from a study of blood T cell repertoires in COVID-19 (dated by TCRdb to 2020 to 2021). Regarding the complete study: The collaborator samples originated in the United States, Italy and Spain and spanned the acute and convalescent phases of COVID-19. Sample metadata almost always included a de-identified subject ID, COVID-19 status, age in years and sex. The dataset comprised deeply sampled blood TCRbeta repertoires from subjects exposed to, actively infected with, or recovered from COVID-19. HLA class I and class II types, where available, came from metadata supplied by the sample provider rather than from assay-based typing. The samples were drawn from two sources: the first 160 participants of the ongoing ImmuneRACE study, and fewer than 1,500 subjects contributed by 6 global collaborators. A freely available public database, intended as a resource for researchers studying the immune response to SARS-CoV-2, is where the repertoires were released. The prospective study material was composed of cDNA or gDNA derived from T cells, B-cell-depleted T cells, or PBMCs.

Overall study outcomes, separate from this receptor: The quantity of clinical and demographic metadata differed by source and by participant and was supplied without curation.

CDR3 length: 13 amino acids, cysteine to phenylalanine. Only CDR3 DNA remains: 39 bases, in frame from the first base. Per the germline V gene, SNHLY is the CDR1 and FYNNEI is the CDR2. Relative to germline, V is 2 bases shorter and J is 4 bases shorter, with 8 bases between their ends. Whole blood was collected in K2EDTA tubes by collaborating institutions according to the institutions' own protocols. For TCRbeta analysis, collaborator samples were shipped as frozen whole blood, as isolated PBMCs, or as DNA extracted from either sample type. The immunoSEQ Assay, a bias-controlled multiplex PCR, was used to amplify TCRbeta CDR3 regions from genomic DNA. Under the source paper's analysis protocol: The number of nucleated cells in each sample was estimated by amplification of reference gene primers within the assay. To quantify the absolute abundance of each unique TCRbeta CDR3 rearrangement, sequence reads were collapsed and filtered. For each sample, productive Simpson clonality was calculated as the square root of Simpson's diversity index over productive rearrangements. The table comes from immuneACCESS by way of TCRdb, which keeps in-frame sequences with V and J called. Part of the clones is missing from these tables; in studies checked, under half for an unresolved V gene and the rest for unknown reasons. V, J and clone size are taken as reported in that table, and D and trimming were inferred from the DNA itself. The sample data list about 120,000 clones, and approximately 90% of these were observed just once. Jointly, the top ten make up roughly 4% of the sample.

This chain joins TRBV2 to TRBJ1-1; perhaps TRBD1 is the D gene, with 5 bases matching. The clonotype was recovered from a man aged 35 to 55 with acute or convalescent COVID-19. Sequencing was carried out using peripheral blood. The CDR3 region has the sequence CASSENRFTEAFF. The DNA sequence reads TGTGCCAGCAGTGAAAACAGGTTCACTGAAGCTTTCTTT.